Following are 11 T cell receptor beta chains from one sample sequenced in a study of monozygotic twins with inflammatory bowel disease. TCRdb reprocessed the 5' RACE reads and keeps a single row for each CDR3 protein, giving no DNA. Its table lists 330,000 or so distinct CDR3 sequences. What was sequenced was blood. These receptors originate from a human donor with ulcerative colitis or Crohn's disease, or a healthy co-twin of an affected twin (not recorded which).

This chain links TRBV5-1 with TRBJ1-6. The CDR3 spans 14 residues. Looked up from germline, CDR1 is SGHRS and CDR2 is YFSETQ. CDR3 residues: CASSLADQNSPLHF.

The gene calls are TRBV7-9 and TRBJ2-7; TCRdb proposes TRBD1, but this gene call is untestable without DNA. The germline CDR1 and CDR2 sequences are SEHNR and FQNEAQ (reference sequence). The CDR3 sequence is 14 residues long. The CDR3 reads CASSLAGQSYEQYF.

V usage is TRBV6-4 and J usage is TRBJ2-1; TCRdb gives TRBD1 as the D gene, but with no DNA this cannot be confirmed. Germline CDR1 is MRHNA and CDR2 is SNTAGT. The CDR3 totals 15 residues. The CDR3 protein is CASSDHQGMMDEQFF.

This chain links TRBV7-2 with TRBJ1-1; TCRdb lists TRBD1, though no DNA is available to test this call. Germline loops: CDR1 SGHTA, CDR2 FQGNSA. The CDR3 runs to 16 residues. Here the CDR3 reads CASSLDFDSPNTEAFF.

J is TRBJ1-1 and V is TRBV6-5; the TCRdb D gene call, TRBD1, has no DNA to confirm it. The germline gives CDR1 MNHEY, CDR2 SVGAGI. This CDR3 is built from 12 residues. CDR3 sequence reads: CASRGDRTEAFF.

This sequence joins TRBV6-5 and TRBJ2-2; the TCRdb D gene call, TRBD1, has no DNA to confirm it. Germline-derived CDR1 and CDR2 are MNHEY and SVGAGI. The CDR3 is 15 residues long. CDR3 sequence reads: CASMEGQGITGELFF.

The rearrangement links TRBV7-6 to TRBJ2-1; TCRdb's D gene call, TRBD2, goes unchecked for lack of DNA. The CDR3 length is 19 residues. Germline CDR1 and CDR2: SGHVS and FNYEAQ. The CDR3 protein is CASSLGPLYSGRRWNEQFF.

V gene TRBV3-1 combines with J gene TRBJ2-7; TCRdb gives TRBD1 as the D gene, but with no DNA this cannot be confirmed. Germline V gives CDR1 LGHDT, CDR2 YNNKEL (reference sequence). This CDR3 has 16 amino acids. The CDR3 loop is CASSRNKGALVYEQYF.

This sequence joins TRBV27 and TRBJ2-4; the TRBD2 assignment by TCRdb is unverifiable without DNA. The CDR3 runs 15 residues. Germline V gene lookup returns CDR1 MNHEY and CDR2 SMNVEV (reference sequence). Here the CDR3 reads CASRGLAFAKNIQYF.

The V call is TRBV2, the J call TRBJ2-1; TCRdb returns TRBD2, unconfirmable since there is no DNA. There are 14 residues in the CDR3. Germline CDR1 is SNHLY and CDR2 is FYNNEI. CDR3 region: CASSVREGNNEQFF. Supplemented by reference TRBV2 and TRBJ2-1, the full variable domain reads EPEVTQTPSHQVTQMGQEVILRCVPISNHLYFYWYRQILGQKVEFLVSFYNNEISEKSEIFDDQFSVERPDGSNFTLKIRSTKLEDSAMYFCASSVREGNNEQFFGPGTRLTVL.

The J gene is TRBJ1-2, the V gene TRBV28. There are 15 residues in the CDR3. Germline assignment: CDR1 MDHEN and CDR2 SYDVKM. The CDR3 sequence: CASSSSNGANYGYTF.